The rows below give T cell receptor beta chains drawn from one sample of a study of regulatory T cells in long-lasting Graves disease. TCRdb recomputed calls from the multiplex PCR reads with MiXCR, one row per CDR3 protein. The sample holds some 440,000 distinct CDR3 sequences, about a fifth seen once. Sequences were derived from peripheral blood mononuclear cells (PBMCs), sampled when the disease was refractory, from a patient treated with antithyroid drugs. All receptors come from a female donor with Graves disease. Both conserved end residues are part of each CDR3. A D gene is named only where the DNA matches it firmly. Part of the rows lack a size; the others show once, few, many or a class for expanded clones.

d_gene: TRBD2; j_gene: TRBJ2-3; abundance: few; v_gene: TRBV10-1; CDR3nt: TGCGCCAGCAGTGAGATGAGCGGGAGTAATCGAGATACGCAGTATTTT; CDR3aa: CASSEMSGSNRDTQYF
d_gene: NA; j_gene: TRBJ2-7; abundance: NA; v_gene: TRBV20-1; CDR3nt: TGCAGTGCTAGGGGCGTGAACTCCTACGAGCAGTACTTC; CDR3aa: CSARGVNSYEQYF
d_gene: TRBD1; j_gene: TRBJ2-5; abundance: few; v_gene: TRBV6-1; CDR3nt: TGTGCCAGCAGTCTATTCCGACAGGGGCTGGATGAGACCCAGTACTTC; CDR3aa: CASSLFRQGLDETQYF
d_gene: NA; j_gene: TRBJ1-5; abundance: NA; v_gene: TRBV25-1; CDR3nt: TGTGCCAGCAGCCCTGATGAAACATTCCAGCCCCAGCATTTT; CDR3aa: CASSPDETFQPQHF
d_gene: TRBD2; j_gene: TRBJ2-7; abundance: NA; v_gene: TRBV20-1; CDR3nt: TGCAGTGCTAGACTAGCGGGAGGGGGAGAGCAGTACTTC; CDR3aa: CSARLAGGGEQYF
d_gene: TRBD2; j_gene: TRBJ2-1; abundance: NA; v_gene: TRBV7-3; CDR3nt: TGTGCCAGCAGCTCGGTAGCGGGGGGATACAATGAGCAGTTCTTC; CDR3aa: CASSSVAGGYNEQFF
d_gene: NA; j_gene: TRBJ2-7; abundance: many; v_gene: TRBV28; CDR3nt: TGTGCCAGCAGTTTACCCAGATCAGGGCCCGAGCAGTACTTC; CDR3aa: CASSLPRSGPEQYF
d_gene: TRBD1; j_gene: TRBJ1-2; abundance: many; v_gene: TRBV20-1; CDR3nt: TGCAGTGCTAGAGCGACAGGGGGCCGTGATGGCTACACCTTC; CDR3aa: CSARATGGRDGYTF
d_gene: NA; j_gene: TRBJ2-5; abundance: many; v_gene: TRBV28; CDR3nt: TGTGCCAGCAGTTTAGGGCAGGGTTTGGAGACCCAGTACTTC; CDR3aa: CASSLGQGLETQYF
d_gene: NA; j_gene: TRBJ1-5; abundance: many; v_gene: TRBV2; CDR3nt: TGTGCCAGCAGCGATACGGAGGTAGGGAGCAATCAGCCCCAGCATTTT; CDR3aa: CASSDTEVGSNQPQHF
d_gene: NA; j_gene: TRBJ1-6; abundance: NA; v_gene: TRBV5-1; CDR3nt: TGCGCCAGCAGCTTGGTGGGGCAGGCGGGAAATTCACCCCTCCACTTT; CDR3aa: CASSLVGQAGNSPLHF
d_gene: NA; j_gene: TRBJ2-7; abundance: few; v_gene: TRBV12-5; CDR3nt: TGTGCTAGTGGTCCAGACGGGACCTACGAGCAGTACTTC; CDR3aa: CASGPDGTYEQYF
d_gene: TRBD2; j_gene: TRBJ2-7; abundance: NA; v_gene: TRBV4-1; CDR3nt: TGCGCCAGCAGCCTATTACCAACTAGCGGGGGGTACGAGCAGTACTTC; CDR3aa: CASSLLPTSGGYEQYF
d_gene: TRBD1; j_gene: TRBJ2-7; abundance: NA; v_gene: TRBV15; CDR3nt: TGTGCCACCAGCAGAGCCGGGACAGTCTCCTCCTACGAGCAGTACTTC; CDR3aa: CATSRAGTVSSYEQYF
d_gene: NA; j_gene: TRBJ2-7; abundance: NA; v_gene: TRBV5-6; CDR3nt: TGTGCCAGCAGCTTGATTACGGGAACCTACGAGCAGTACTTC; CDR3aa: CASSLITGTYEQYF
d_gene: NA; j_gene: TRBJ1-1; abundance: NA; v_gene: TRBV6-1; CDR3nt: TGTGCCAGCGGAGGATTGGGCCCCAACACTGAAGCTTTCTTT; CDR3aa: CASGGLGPNTEAFF
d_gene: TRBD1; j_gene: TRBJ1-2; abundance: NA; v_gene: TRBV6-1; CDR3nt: TGTGCCAGCAGCTCGACCACAGGGGGCGCATTAAATGGCTACACCTTC; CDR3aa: CASSSTTGGALNGYTF
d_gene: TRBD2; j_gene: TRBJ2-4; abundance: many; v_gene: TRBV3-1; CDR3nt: TGTGCCAGCAGCCAAGACGGACTAGCGGGAGCCAATGTGGCCAAAAACATTCAGTACTTC; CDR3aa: CASSQDGLAGANVAKNIQYF
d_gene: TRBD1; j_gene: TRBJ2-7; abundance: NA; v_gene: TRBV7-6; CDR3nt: TGTGCCAGCAGCTCCGGGACAGGGGTGTTCGAGCAGTACTTC; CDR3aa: CASSSGTGVFEQYF
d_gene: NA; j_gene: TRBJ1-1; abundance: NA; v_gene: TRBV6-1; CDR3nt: TGTGCCAGCAGCAGAGGTACGACTGAAGCTTTCTTT; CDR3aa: CASSRGTTEAFF
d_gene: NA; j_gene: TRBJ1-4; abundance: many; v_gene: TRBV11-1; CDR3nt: TGTGCCAGCAGCACGACAGGATCTTTGGGGGGAAAACTGTTTTTT; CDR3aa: CASSTTGSLGGKLFF
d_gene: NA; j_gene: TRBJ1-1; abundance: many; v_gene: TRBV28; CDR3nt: TGTGCCAGCAGTTCTCCGCCAGGAACTGAAGCTTTCTTT; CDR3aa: CASSSPPGTEAFF
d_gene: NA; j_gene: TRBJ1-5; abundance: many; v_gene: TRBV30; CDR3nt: TGTGCCTGGGGTTTGAGGGGGCAGCCCCAGCATTTT; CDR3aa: CAWGLRGQPQHF
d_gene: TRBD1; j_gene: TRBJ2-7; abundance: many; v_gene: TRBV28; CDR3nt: TGTGCCACTAACGACAGGGATCTCTCCTACGAGCAGTACTTC; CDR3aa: CATNDRDLSYEQYF
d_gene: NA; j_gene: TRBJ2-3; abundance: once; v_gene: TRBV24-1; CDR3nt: TGTGCCACCAAAGGCCTCGGCACCCCGCAGTATTTT; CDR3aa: CATKGLGTPQYF
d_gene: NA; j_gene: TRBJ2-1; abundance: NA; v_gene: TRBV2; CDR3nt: TGTGCCAGCAGGCCTTTAGGCTCCTACAATGAGCAGTTCTTC; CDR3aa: CASRPLGSYNEQFF
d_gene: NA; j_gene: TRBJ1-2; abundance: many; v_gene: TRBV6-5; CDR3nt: TGTGCCAGCAGTTCACTCATTAACTATGGCTACACCTTC; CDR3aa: CASSSLINYGYTF
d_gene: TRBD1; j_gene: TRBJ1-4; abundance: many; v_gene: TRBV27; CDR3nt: TGTGCCAGCAGCTACAGGGGGGGAGGCGAAAAACTGTTTTTT; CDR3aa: CASSYRGGGEKLFF
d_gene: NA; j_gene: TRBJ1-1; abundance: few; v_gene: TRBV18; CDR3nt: TGTGCCAGCTCACCACCGACAGGAATTCCTTTCTTT; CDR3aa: CASSPPTGIPFF
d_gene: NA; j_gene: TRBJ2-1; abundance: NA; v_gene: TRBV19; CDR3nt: TGTGCCAGTAGTATCCCCAGCTCCTACAATGAGCAGTTCTTC; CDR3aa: CASSIPSSYNEQFF
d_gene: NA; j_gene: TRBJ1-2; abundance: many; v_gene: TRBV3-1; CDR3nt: TGTGCCAGCAGCCAAGAGCGGCAGGGAGGTAACTATGGCTACACCTTC; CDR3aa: CASSQERQGGNYGYTF
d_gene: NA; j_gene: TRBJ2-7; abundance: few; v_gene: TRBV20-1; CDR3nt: TGCAGTGCCCTGGGACCGACGACCTCCTACGAGCAGTGCTTC; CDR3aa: CSALGPTTSYEQCF
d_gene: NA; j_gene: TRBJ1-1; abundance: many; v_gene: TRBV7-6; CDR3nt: TGTGCCAGCAGCTTAGGGGACACAATCACTGAAGCTTTCTTT; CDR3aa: CASSLGDTITEAFF
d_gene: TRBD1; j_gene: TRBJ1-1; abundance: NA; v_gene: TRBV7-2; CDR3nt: TGTGCCAGCAGCTTAGGGCAGGGGGTCTCTGAAGCTTTCTTT; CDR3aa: CASSLGQGVSEAFF
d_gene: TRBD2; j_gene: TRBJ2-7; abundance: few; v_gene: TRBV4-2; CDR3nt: TGTGCCAGCAGCCAAGAGCGGGAGGCCAGCTACGAGCAGTACTTC; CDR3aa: CASSQEREASYEQYF